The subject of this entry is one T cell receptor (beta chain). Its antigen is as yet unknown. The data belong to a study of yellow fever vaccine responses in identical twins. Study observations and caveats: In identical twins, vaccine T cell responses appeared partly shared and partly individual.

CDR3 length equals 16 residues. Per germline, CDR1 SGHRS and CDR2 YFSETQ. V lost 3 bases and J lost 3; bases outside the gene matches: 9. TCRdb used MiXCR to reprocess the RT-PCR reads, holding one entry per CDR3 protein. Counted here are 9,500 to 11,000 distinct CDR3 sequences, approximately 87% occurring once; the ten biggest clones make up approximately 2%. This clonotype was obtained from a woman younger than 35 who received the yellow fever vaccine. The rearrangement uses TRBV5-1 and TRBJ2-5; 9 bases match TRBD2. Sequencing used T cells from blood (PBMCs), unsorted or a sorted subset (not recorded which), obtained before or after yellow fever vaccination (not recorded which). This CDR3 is CASSSRRASGEETQYF. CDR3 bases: TGCGCCAGCAGCTCCAGGAGGGCTAGCGGGGAAGAGACCCAGTACTTC.